This TCR beta chain appears in the sequencing data of a study of cytomegalovirus exposure and HLA in healthy donors. V gave up 4 bases and J gave up 1 base, with 16 bases separating them. CDR1 is SNHLY and CDR2 is FYNNEI in the germline V gene. The CDR3 has 17 amino acids. Primers included in the PCR were 60 Vbeta and 13 Jbeta primers. Repertoires were generated with immunoSEQ multiplex PCR, while TCRdb's copy carries only in-frame clones and drops some. The table has some 150,000 clones, around 75% seen once. The sequenced material came from PBMCs. The chain has TRBV2 and TRBJ2-2, with D uncertain. This TCR was sampled from a female donor in good health and CMV-seronegative. The CDR3: CASSVRGAARNTGELFF. The CDR3 nucleotides are TGTGCCAGCAGTGTGCGAGGCGCGGCGAGGAACACCGGGGAGCTGTTTTTT.